This TCR beta chain was documented in a study of T-cell reconstitution after alpha-beta-depleted transplantation in children. Study results and caveats: At the one-year point after transplant, T-cell counts and TCRbeta diversity were found to come mostly from T cells that had been newly produced. Reportedly, roughly two months post-transplant, alpha-beta T cells arose from several hundred expanded graft clones.

V lost 6 bases and J lost 2; bases outside the gene matches: 6. CDR3 size: 16 residues. Germline V CDR1 and CDR2: MNHEY, SMNVEV (reference sequence). The TCRbeta library incorporated unique molecular identifiers. TCRdb independently ran MiXCR on the PCR reads; one entry per CDR3 protein. The sample has about 110,000 distinct CDR3 sequences; about 6.4% are singletons. This clonotype appeared many times. Antigen unknown. The sequencing here drew on PBMCs, mostly from graft donor cells, taken 360 days after TCRalphabeta/CD19-depleted stem cell transplant. The chain has TRBV27 and TRBJ2-3; 12 nucleotides match TRBD2. The TCR was taken from a male patient aged 2 to 9 who had a stem cell transplant for acute lymphoblastic leukemia, so the T cells may come from the graft donor. In DNA, the CDR3 is TGTGCCAGCAGCCGAAGACTAGCGGGAGCCACAGATACGCAGTATTTT. Translating gives CASSRRLAGATDTQYF.